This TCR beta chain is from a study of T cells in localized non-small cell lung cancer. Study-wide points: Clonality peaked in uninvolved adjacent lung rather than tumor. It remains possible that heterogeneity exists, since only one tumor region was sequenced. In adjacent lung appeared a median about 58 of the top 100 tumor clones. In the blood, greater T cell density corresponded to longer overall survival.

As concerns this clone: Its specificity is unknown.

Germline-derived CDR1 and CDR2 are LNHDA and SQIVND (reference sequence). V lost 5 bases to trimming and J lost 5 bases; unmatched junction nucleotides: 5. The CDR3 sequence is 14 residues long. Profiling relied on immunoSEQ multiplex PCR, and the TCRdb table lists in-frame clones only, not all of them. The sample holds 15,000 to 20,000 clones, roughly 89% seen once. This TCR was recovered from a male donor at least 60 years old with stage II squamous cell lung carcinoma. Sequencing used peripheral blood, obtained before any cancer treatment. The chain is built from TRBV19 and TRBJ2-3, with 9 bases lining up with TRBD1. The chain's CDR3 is CASSRTGAVDTQYF. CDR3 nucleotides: TGTGCCAGTAGTCGGACAGGGGCGGTAGATACGCAGTATTTT.